Listed below are T cell receptor beta chains from one sample, sequenced in a study of cytomegalovirus exposure and HLA in healthy donors. Sequencing used immunoSEQ multiplex PCR; TCRdb keeps in-frame clones, though not all of them. The sample shows 150,000 or so clones, about 80% of them seen only once. The sample was PBMCs. The source of these receptors is a man under 40 in good health and CMV-seropositive. The CDR3 runs from the conserved cysteine through the conserved F or W. A D gene is named only where the DNA matches it firmly. The size entry is marked missing in some rows and otherwise reads once, few, many or a size class.

j_call: TRBJ1-6; d_call: TRBD1; v_call: TRBV28; clone_size: -; cdr3_aa: CASSSPGQVNSPLHF; cdr3_nt: TGTGCCAGCAGTAGCCCGGGACAGGTTAATTCACCCCTCCACTTT
j_call: TRBJ1-5; d_call: -; v_call: TRBV30; clone_size: once; cdr3_aa: CAWSLSDIGYQPQHF; cdr3_nt: TGTGCCTGGAGTTTATCGGACATAGGGTATCAGCCCCAGCATTTT
j_call: TRBJ2-2; d_call: TRBD2; v_call: TRBV27; clone_size: -; cdr3_aa: CASSFSGRWTGELFF; cdr3_nt: TGTGCCAGCAGTTTTAGCGGGAGATGGACCGGGGAGCTGTTTTTT
j_call: TRBJ2-5; d_call: -; v_call: TRBV9; clone_size: -; cdr3_aa: CASSVKGAPQETQYF; cdr3_nt: TGTGCCAGCAGCGTAAAGGGAGCCCCCCAAGAGACCCAGTACTTC
j_call: TRBJ1-1; d_call: -; v_call: TRBV27; clone_size: -; cdr3_aa: CASSFRGREQGAFF; cdr3_nt: TGTGCCAGCAGTTTCAGGGGTCGAGAACAAGGAGCTTTCTTT
j_call: TRBJ1-2; d_call: -; v_call: TRBV18; clone_size: -; cdr3_aa: CASSPRKEVIAGYTF; cdr3_nt: TGTGCCAGCTCACCGAGAAAGGAGGTGATCGCTGGCTACACCTTC
j_call: TRBJ1-1; d_call: -; v_call: TRBV7-9; clone_size: once; cdr3_aa: CASSLIAFGNTEAFF; cdr3_nt: TGTGCCAGCAGCTTAATCGCATTCGGGAACACTGAAGCTTTCTTT
j_call: TRBJ1-3; d_call: -; v_call: TRBV20-1; clone_size: once; cdr3_aa: CSAREVVTIYF; cdr3_nt: TGCAGTGCTAGGGAGGTAGTCACCATATATTTT
j_call: TRBJ2-7; d_call: TRBD1; v_call: TRBV27; clone_size: -; cdr3_aa: CASSLFGIGTDSSYEQYF; cdr3_nt: TGTGCCAGCAGTTTATTTGGGATTGGGACAGATAGCTCCTACGAGCAGTACTTC
j_call: TRBJ2-5; d_call: TRBD2; v_call: TRBV4-1; clone_size: -; cdr3_aa: CASTPTSGRTETQYF; cdr3_nt: TGCGCCAGCACCCCAACTAGCGGGAGAACGGAGACCCAGTACTTC
j_call: TRBJ2-1; d_call: TRBD1; v_call: TRBV25-1; clone_size: once; cdr3_aa: CASIPGQANEQFF; cdr3_nt: TGTGCCAGCATCCCGGGACAGGCGAATGAGCAGTTCTTC
j_call: TRBJ2-1; d_call: -; v_call: TRBV6-5; clone_size: -; cdr3_aa: CASTRAGANYNEQFF; cdr3_nt: TGTGCCAGCACCAGGGCGGGGGCGAACTACAATGAGCAGTTCTTC
j_call: TRBJ2-1; d_call: -; v_call: TRBV5-1; clone_size: -; cdr3_aa: CASSPDSISYNEQFF; cdr3_nt: TGCGCCAGCAGCCCCGACTCGATCTCCTACAATGAGCAGTTCTTC
j_call: TRBJ1-4; d_call: -; v_call: TRBV7-2; clone_size: -; cdr3_aa: CASSSPAGGVVNEKLFF; cdr3_nt: TGTGCCAGCAGCTCCCCGGCGGGAGGGGTCGTTAATGAAAAACTGTTTTTT
j_call: TRBJ2-7; d_call: TRBD1; v_call: TRBV18; clone_size: -; cdr3_aa: CASSRQGAYEQYF; cdr3_nt: TGTGCCAGCTCTCGACAGGGAGCTTACGAGCAGTACTTC
j_call: TRBJ1-5; d_call: -; v_call: TRBV6-1; clone_size: -; cdr3_aa: CASSVYGTANQPQHF; cdr3_nt: TGTGCCAGCAGTGTTTACGGGACTGCGAATCAGCCCCAGCATTTT
j_call: TRBJ2-1; d_call: TRBD2; v_call: TRBV2; clone_size: -; cdr3_aa: CASSGGRGAYNEQFF; cdr3_nt: TGTGCCAGCAGTGGAGGGCGGGGGGCCTACAATGAGCAGTTCTTC
j_call: TRBJ1-5; d_call: TRBD1; v_call: TRBV6-5; clone_size: -; cdr3_aa: CASSRDRDQPQHF; cdr3_nt: TGTGCCAGCAGCAGGGACAGGGATCAGCCCCAGCATTTT
j_call: TRBJ2-5; d_call: -; v_call: TRBV29-1; clone_size: -; cdr3_aa: CSVEDYGRGGETQYF; cdr3_nt: TGCAGCGTTGAAGATTACGGCAGGGGCGGAGAGACCCAGTACTTC
j_call: TRBJ2-7; d_call: -; v_call: TRBV19; clone_size: -; cdr3_aa: CASSIDGRWNEQYF; cdr3_nt: TGTGCCAGTAGTATAGATGGGCGTTGGAACGAGCAGTACTTC
j_call: TRBJ2-7; d_call: TRBD1; v_call: TRBV4-1; clone_size: -; cdr3_aa: CASSRPGQGFEQYF; cdr3_nt: TGCGCCAGCAGCAGACCGGGACAGGGGTTTGAGCAGTACTTC
j_call: TRBJ2-2; d_call: -; v_call: TRBV19; clone_size: once; cdr3_aa: CASSPRTVNTGELFF; cdr3_nt: TGTGCCAGTAGTCCTAGGACAGTGAACACCGGGGAGCTGTTTTTT
j_call: TRBJ2-7; d_call: -; v_call: TRBV11-2; clone_size: -; cdr3_aa: CASSLDLSRSYEQYF; cdr3_nt: TGTGCCAGCAGCTTAGATCTGAGTCGCTCCTACGAGCAGTACTTC
j_call: TRBJ1-5; d_call: -; v_call: TRBV21-1; clone_size: -; cdr3_aa: CASSRGPLPNQPQHF; cdr3_nt: TGTGCCAGCAGCAGGGGGCCCCTTCCCAATCAGCCCCAGCATTTT
j_call: TRBJ2-7; d_call: TRBD1; v_call: TRBV28; clone_size: -; cdr3_aa: CASRNTGGAYEQYF; cdr3_nt: TGTGCCAGCAGGAATACAGGGGGCGCCTACGAGCAGTACTTC
j_call: TRBJ2-3; d_call: TRBD2; v_call: TRBV28; clone_size: -; cdr3_aa: CASSFQLRLAGGITDTQYF; cdr3_nt: TGTGCCAGCAGTTTCCAACTCAGACTAGCGGGAGGGATCACAGATACGCAGTATTTT
j_call: TRBJ2-7; d_call: TRBD2; v_call: TRBV5-5; clone_size: few; cdr3_aa: CASSPGLADYEQYF; cdr3_nt: TGTGCCAGCAGCCCGGGACTAGCTGATTACGAGCAGTACTTC
j_call: TRBJ2-3; d_call: -; v_call: TRBV5-5; clone_size: few; cdr3_aa: CASSLWSATDTQYF; cdr3_nt: TGTGCCAGCAGCCTGTGGAGCGCCACAGATACGCAGTATTTT
j_call: TRBJ2-6; d_call: TRBD2; v_call: TRBV7-8; clone_size: -; cdr3_aa: CASSSARLAGVSGANVLTF; cdr3_nt: TGTGCCAGCAGCTCCGCGAGGCTAGCGGGGGTCTCTGGGGCCAACGTCCTGACTTTC
j_call: TRBJ2-6; d_call: TRBD1; v_call: TRBV7-6; clone_size: -; cdr3_aa: CASSHYRTGRYSGANVLTF; cdr3_nt: TGTGCCAGCAGCCATTATAGGACAGGGAGATACAGTGGGGCCAACGTCCTGACTTTC
j_call: TRBJ2-7; d_call: -; v_call: TRBV5-1; clone_size: -; cdr3_aa: CASSIRTGGDYEQYF; cdr3_nt: TGCGCCAGCAGCATAAGGACAGGCGGGGACTACGAGCAGTACTTC
j_call: TRBJ1-1; d_call: -; v_call: TRBV7-8; clone_size: -; cdr3_aa: CASSLALQGAHANTEAFF; cdr3_nt: TGTGCCAGCAGCTTAGCACTACAAGGAGCCCATGCGAACACTGAAGCTTTCTTT
j_call: TRBJ2-1; d_call: -; v_call: TRBV7-8; clone_size: -; cdr3_aa: CATSDNEQFF; cdr3_nt: TGTGCCACCTCCGACAATGAGCAGTTCTTC
j_call: TRBJ2-5; d_call: -; v_call: TRBV7-8; clone_size: -; cdr3_aa: CASSLVLGGNQETQYF; cdr3_nt: TGTGCCAGCAGCTTAGTCCTCGGGGGAAACCAAGAGACCCAGTACTTC
j_call: TRBJ1-5; d_call: -; v_call: TRBV7-2; clone_size: -; cdr3_aa: CASSLARNQPQHF; cdr3_nt: TGTGCCAGCAGCTTAGCGCGAAATCAGCCCCAGCATTTT
j_call: TRBJ2-2; d_call: TRBD1; v_call: TRBV7-9; clone_size: -; cdr3_aa: CSSSPAGGVSTGELFF; cdr3_nt: TGTTCCAGCAGCCCCGCAGGGGGTGTAAGCACCGGGGAGCTGTTTTTT
j_call: TRBJ2-7; d_call: -; v_call: TRBV6-5; clone_size: -; cdr3_aa: CASSPPTVPYEQYF; cdr3_nt: TGTGCCAGCAGTCCCCCGACAGTTCCCTACGAGCAGTACTTC
j_call: TRBJ2-3; d_call: TRBD2; v_call: TRBV4-1; clone_size: -; cdr3_aa: CASRLAGGPPSTDTQYF; cdr3_nt: TGCGCCAGCAGATTAGCGGGGGGTCCCCCTAGCACAGATACGCAGTATTTT
j_call: TRBJ1-1; d_call: -; v_call: TRBV30; clone_size: -; cdr3_aa: CAWSVIPKTEAFF; cdr3_nt: TGTGCCTGGAGTGTAATCCCTAAAACTGAAGCTTTCTTT
j_call: TRBJ2-5; d_call: -; v_call: TRBV19; clone_size: -; cdr3_aa: CASSLTGDLETQYF; cdr3_nt: TGTGCCAGTAGTTTAACAGGAGATCTAGAGACCCAGTACTTC
j_call: TRBJ2-7; d_call: -; v_call: TRBV27; clone_size: -; cdr3_aa: CASSITGSEQYF; cdr3_nt: TGTGCCAGCAGCATCACAGGGAGCGAGCAGTACTTC
j_call: TRBJ2-5; d_call: TRBD2; v_call: TRBV11-3; clone_size: -; cdr3_aa: CASSTHSGIGETQYF; cdr3_nt: TGTGCCAGCAGCACTCATAGCGGGATAGGCGAGACCCAGTACTTC
j_call: TRBJ2-3; d_call: TRBD2; v_call: TRBV30; clone_size: few; cdr3_aa: CAWGEGSTQYF; cdr3_nt: TGTGCCTGGGGGGAGGGGAGTACGCAGTATTTT
j_call: TRBJ2-7; d_call: TRBD1; v_call: TRBV9; clone_size: -; cdr3_aa: CASSSGQGRYEQYF; cdr3_nt: TGTGCCAGCAGCAGTGGACAGGGGAGGTACGAGCAGTACTTC
j_call: TRBJ1-5; d_call: TRBD1; v_call: TRBV29-1; clone_size: -; cdr3_aa: CSTLTGDNQPQHF; cdr3_nt: TGCAGCACCCTGACAGGGGACAATCAGCCCCAGCATTTT
j_call: TRBJ1-2; d_call: -; v_call: TRBV7-9; clone_size: -; cdr3_aa: CASSLSQGGDYGYTF; cdr3_nt: TGTGCCAGCAGCTTGAGTCAGGGTGGGGACTATGGCTACACCTTC
j_call: TRBJ1-2; d_call: TRBD1; v_call: TRBV28; clone_size: -; cdr3_aa: CASSFPGTGATNYGYTF; cdr3_nt: TGTGCCAGCAGCTTTCCCGGGACAGGGGCAACTAACTATGGCTACACCTTC
j_call: TRBJ1-1; d_call: -; v_call: TRBV18; clone_size: -; cdr3_aa: CASSPPGQLNTEAFF; cdr3_nt: TGTGCCAGCTCACCGCCCGGACAACTGAACACTGAAGCTTTCTTT
j_call: TRBJ1-2; d_call: TRBD1; v_call: TRBV30; clone_size: once; cdr3_aa: CAWSVRDRVESNYGYTF; cdr3_nt: TGTGCCTGGAGTGTACGGGACAGGGTAGAGTCTAACTATGGCTACACCTTC
j_call: TRBJ1-2; d_call: -; v_call: TRBV5-6; clone_size: once; cdr3_aa: CASSEGPYGYTF; cdr3_nt: TGTGCCAGCAGTGAGGGCCCCTATGGCTACACCTTC
j_call: TRBJ2-3; d_call: -; v_call: TRBV6-5; clone_size: -; cdr3_aa: CASTTGEGDTQYF; cdr3_nt: TGTGCCAGCACGACGGGAGAAGGAGATACGCAGTATTTT
j_call: TRBJ1-6; d_call: -; v_call: TRBV28; clone_size: once; cdr3_aa: CASSSGSYNSPLHF; cdr3_nt: TGTGCCAGCAGTTCCGGCTCCTATAATTCACCCCTCCACTTT
j_call: TRBJ2-7; d_call: TRBD2; v_call: TRBV13; clone_size: -; cdr3_aa: CASSLGGPGLGYEQYF; cdr3_nt: TGTGCCAGCAGCTTAGGGGGCCCGGGACTAGGGTACGAGCAGTACTTC